The present TCR beta chain was sequenced within a study of blood T cell repertoires in COVID-19. The overall study: Spain, Italy and the United States supplied samples that represented acute and convalescent COVID-19. PBMCs, B-cell-depleted T cells, or T cells provided the cDNA or gDNA that made up the material.

In the original processing: Amplified reference gene primers provided the basis for estimating nucleated cell counts. Data came from immunoSEQ multiplex PCR; TCRdb stores just in-frame clones and leaves some out. That table furnishes V, J and clone size, whereas the DNA furnished D and trimming. The sample has a few hundred thousand clones, about 87% seen once. CDR3 length equals 15 residues. Trimming removed 0 bases at V and 7 bases at J, with 12 bases between. The germline V gene has CDR1 MNHEY and CDR2 SVGAGI. Sequencing used peripheral blood. V usage is TRBV6-5 and J usage is TRBJ1-4, with D perhaps TRBD1 (6 bases). This TCR was sampled from a man aged 60-69 years with acute or convalescent COVID-19. CDR3 nucleotide sequence: TGTGCCAGCAGTTACTCGGGGGGGGGCGTTGAAAAACTGTTTTTT. It specifies CASSYSGGGVEKLFF.